The 22 T cell receptor beta chains below were found in one sample sequenced in a study of Graves' ophthalmopathy and Graves' hyperthyroidism. Amplified TCR beta CDR3 regions were obtained using RNA transcripts as template. Second-round multiplex PCR came after first-round RT-PCR with HTBI primers. One entry per CDR3 protein results from TCRdb running MiXCR on the multiplex PCR reads. The sample shows approximately 700,000 distinct CDR3 sequences, around 40% of them seen only once. The sample was peripheral blood. These receptors originate from an adult man with Graves' ophthalmopathy.

The CDR3 region is CASSSDLGAGELFF. CDR3 nucleotides: TGTGCCAGCAGCTCCGACTTGGGCGCCGGGGAGCTGTTTTTT. The genes are TRBV7-9 and TRBJ2-2; D is ambiguous. The CDR3 consists of 14 residues. V lost 4 bases and J 6 bases, leaving 12 bases between the germline ends. CDR1 is SEHNR, CDR2 FQNEAQ, per germline (reference sequence).

This clonotype was seen only a few times. The chain recombines TRBV7-9 with TRBJ1-2, with TRBD1 as a possible D gene (6 bases). Per the germline V gene, CDR1 is SEHNR and CDR2 is FQNEAQ (reference sequence). The CDR3 length is 17 residues. The V gene lost 6 bases and the J gene lost 5 bases, with 25 bases spanning the gap. CDR3 bases: TGTGCCAGCAGTCATTGGGGGCAGGGTAAAGGGTGGTATGGCTACACCTTC. Its translation: CASSHWGQGKGWYGYTF.

This clonotype was found once. This CDR3 is CASSPRNNEQFF. For the CDR3, the DNA is TGTGCCAGCAGCCCACGCAACAATGAGCAGTTCTTC. This chain connects TRBV4-2 to TRBJ2-1; no definite D call. Trimming took 4 bases from V and 5 from J, leaving 6 bases between them. The germline V gene encodes CDR1 LGHNA and CDR2 YNFKEQ. This CDR3 contains 12 residues.

This clonotype was seen a few times. The V gene is TRBV25-1, the J gene TRBJ1-6; D is ambiguous. Looked up from germline, CDR1 is MGHDK and CDR2 is SYGVNS. The V gene lost 4 bases and the J gene lost 5 bases, with 9 bases spanning the gap. This CDR3 is 14 amino acids long. This CDR3 is CASSATDHNSPLHF. Written as DNA, the CDR3 is TGTGCCAGCAGTGCTACCGACCATAATTCACCCCTCCACTTT.

Concerning this clonotype: At one boundary the junction diverges from the germline segment, which might be a read error. The rearrangement uses TRBV7-2 and TRBJ1-5, with D maybe TRBD1 (5 bases). This CDR3 spans 13 amino acids. CDR1 and CDR2 (germline): SGHTA, FQGNSA. CDR3 DNA sequence: TGCGCCAGCAGCCAAGAAACTAGGGGGCCCCAGCATTTT. As protein: CASSQETRGPQHF.

The genes are TRBV11-1 and TRBJ1-6, with a possible D match to TRBD1 (5 bases). Between the trimmed V and J ends, which lost 4 bases and 8 bases, there was a span of 12 bases. The germline V gene encodes CDR1 SGHAT and CDR2 FQDESV (reference sequence). The CDR3 sequence is 14 residues long. CDR3 DNA: TGTGCCAGCAGCTCAGGGCGTAATCATTCACCCCTCCACTTT. Protein sequence: CASSSGRNHSPLHF.

CDR3 sequence: CASSPLLRVETQYF. The CDR3 nucleotides read TGTGCCAGCAGCCCCCTTCTCCGGGTAGAGACCCAGTACTTC. The J gene is TRBJ2-5, the V gene TRBV7-9; D is unclear. Trimming pared 5 bases from V and 4 bases from J, leaving 14 bases between. The CDR3 contains 14 residues. CDR1 SEHNR and CDR2 FQNEAQ come from the germline V gene (reference sequence).

This clonotype has more than one count but fewer than ten. J is TRBJ2-7 and V is TRBV28; maybe TRBD2 (6 bases). This CDR3 has 13 residues. Germline-derived CDR1 and CDR2 are MDHEN and SYDVKM. V lost 5 bases to trimming and J lost 4 bases, with 12 bases between them. The CDR3 DNA sequence: TGTGCCAGCAGTATAAGCGGGCAGTACGAGCAGTACTTC. Amino acid sequence: CASSISGQYEQYF.

This clonotype was observed many times. The chain joins TRBV7-8 to TRBJ2-2; D uncertain. Germline lookup yields CDR1 SGHVS and CDR2 FQNEAQ. The CDR3 consists of 14 residues. V gave up 0 bases and J gave up 1 base, with 3 bases separating them. Here the CDR3 reads CASSLARNTGELFF. In DNA, the CDR3 is TGTGCCAGCAGCTTAGCCCGGAACACCGGGGAGCTGTTTTTT.

The table lists this clonotype with many counts. This chain uses TRBV14 with TRBJ2-2; the D is unclear. V gave up 4 bases and J gave up 1 base, with 7 bases separating them. This CDR3 region has 14 residues. The germline CDR1 and CDR2 sequences are SGHDN and FVKESK. The CDR3 region has the DNA TGTGCCAGCAGCCCGTACAGGAACACCGGGGAGCTGTTTTTT. Translated, it gives CASSPYRNTGELFF. Complete variable domain (other parts from reference TRBV14 and TRBJ2-2): EAGVTQFPSHSVIEKGQTVTLRCDPISGHDNLYWYRRVMGKEIKFLLHFVKESKQDESGMPNNRFLAERTGGTYSTLKVQPAELEDSGVYFCASSPYRNTGELFFGEGSRLTVL.

About this clonotype: It may be a read error: a sequence one base away is much more abundant. The chain has TRBV7-9 and TRBJ1-1, with D tentatively TRBD1 (5 bases). V lost 4 bases to trimming and J lost 6 bases, with 15 bases between them. CDR1 and CDR2 from the germline V gene are SEHNR and FQNEAQ (reference sequence). The CDR3 has 14 residues. CDR3 in DNA: TGTGCCAGCAGCTCGGGACGGGGAGGGGCTGAAGCTTTCTTT. It is translated as CASSSGRGGAEAFF.

This clonotype was detected ten times or more. The rearrangement uses TRBV19 and TRBJ1-2, with 8 positions matching TRBD1. V lost 3 bases to trimming and J lost 4 bases; unmatched junction nucleotides: 4. The CDR3 is 14 residues long. Germline values: CDR1 LNHDA, CDR2 SQIVND (reference sequence). The CDR3 nucleotides are TGTGCCAGTAGTATCGGGACAGGCGGCTATGGCTACACCTTC. Amino acid sequence: CASSIGTGGYGYTF.

The sample holds many counts of this clonotype. V usage is TRBV12-3 or TRBV12-4 and J usage is TRBJ2-7; perhaps TRBD1 as D (7 bases). The CDR3 has 13 residues. The ends were cut back, 5 bases at V and 7 bases at J, with 15 bases in the middle. The CDR3 bases are TGTGCCAGCAGTCAGGACAGGAGGGGAGAGCAGTACTTC. It is translated as CASSQDRRGEQYF.

As for this clonotype: Being one base from a much bigger clone, this may be a read error. V is TRBV20-1 and J is TRBJ1-1; no clear D gene. Germline V CDR1 and CDR2: DFQATT, SNEGSKA (reference sequence). This CDR3 spans 13 amino acids. The chain's CDR3 is CGAPPQPRTEAFF. CDR3 sequence (DNA): TGCGGTGCCCCCCCCCAGCCGAGGACTGAAGCTTTCTTT.

This clonotype was recorded a few times. This chain connects TRBV4-3 to TRBJ1-6; 7 nucleotides agree with TRBD1. The CDR3 runs to 15 residues. The germline CDR1 and CDR2 sequences are LGHNA and YSLEER. Unmatched junction bases numbered 8, after V lost 4 bases and J lost 8 bases. CDR3 nucleotide sequence: TGCGCCAGCAGCCGAGCACCAGGGGGGCATTCACCCCTCCACTTT. Encoded protein: CASSRAPGGHSPLHF.

This rearrangement joins TRBV19 to TRBJ2-5; 16 bases match TRBD2. V shed 8 bases, J shed 3 bases, and the junction held 12 bases outside the gene matches. CDR1 is LNHDA and CDR2 is SQIVND in the germline V gene (reference sequence). The CDR3 sequence is 18 residues long. Written as DNA, the CDR3 is TGTGCCAGTTCGGGACTAGCGGGAGGGCATGGGTCCGAAGAGACCCAGTACTTC. Translation: CASSGLAGGHGSEETQYF.

The rearrangement uses TRBV19 and TRBJ1-1; 7 nucleotides agree with TRBD1. V lost 5 bases, J lost 3 bases, and 12 bases stayed unmatched. Germline V gene lookup returns CDR1 LNHDA and CDR2 SQIVND (reference sequence). The CDR3 sequence is 16 residues long. DNA of the CDR3: TGTGCCAGTAGTGAACAGGGGATCGACCTGTACACTGAAGCTTTCTTT. Protein: CASSEQGIDLYTEAFF.

The J gene is TRBJ1-1, the V gene TRBV19; 9 bases agree with TRBD1. Germline trimming cut 3 bases from V and 8 bases from J; bases unmatched to any gene: 1. In germline, CDR1 is LNHDA, CDR2 SQIVND (reference sequence). The CDR3 loop spans 12 amino acids. The CDR3 bases are TGTGCCAGTAGTATGGGGACAGGGGAAGCTTTCTTT. Residues: CASSMGTGEAFF.

This clonotype has a handful of counts. The chain recombines TRBV4-1 with TRBJ1-4; 7 bases align to TRBD1. The CDR3 consists of 13 residues. CDR1 is MGHRA and CDR2 is YSYEKL in the germline V gene. Trimming took 1 base from V and 8 from J; bases not matched to a gene: 1. The CDR3 loop is CASSQVTGEKLFF. As DNA, the CDR3 is TGCGCCAGCAGCCAAGTGACAGGGGAAAAACTGTTTTTT.

The rearrangement joins TRBV20-1 to TRBJ2-7; maybe TRBD1 (6 bases). CDR1 and CDR2 (germline): DFQATT, SNEGSKA (reference sequence). V was trimmed by 3 bases and J by 3 bases, leaving 12 bases between them. The CDR3 covers 13 residues. CDR3 sequence (DNA): TGCAGTGCTAGCGGACAGCCCAACTACGAGCAGTACTTC. Its protein is CSASGQPNYEQYF.

The chain joins TRBV5-1 to TRBJ1-5, with unresolved D. CDR1 SGHRS and CDR2 YFSETQ come from the germline V gene. V was shortened by 5 bases and J by 10 bases, with 13 bases between the two germline ends. The CDR3 loop spans 12 amino acids. The CDR3 protein is CASSEMGIPQHF. The CDR3 DNA sequence: TGCGCCAGCAGTGAAATGGGGATACCCCAGCATTTT.

This clonotype showed up just once. The chain couples TRBV5-1 to TRBJ1-4, with a possible D match to TRBD1 (5 bases). Germline CDR1 reads SGHRS; CDR2 reads YFSETQ. CDR3 length: 17 residues. Trimming took off 4 bases at V and 0 bases at J, with 16 bases between the two ends. DNA of the CDR3: TGCGCCAGCAGCAGTGGGGGGTCAGCCTCAACTAATGAAAAACTGTTTTTT. Protein: CASSSGGSASTNEKLFF.